This passage covers 32 T cell receptor beta chains from one sample sequenced in a study of regulatory T cells in long-lasting Graves disease. The time point: newly diagnosed GD, antithyroid drugs for less than 3 months. PBMC-extracted RNA yielded the TCR library. Arm-PCR with iRepertoire HTBI primers amplified the CDR3 regions for these TCR beta libraries. TCRdb re-derived calls from the multiplex PCR reads in MiXCR, one entry per CDR3 protein. In the table there are approximately 470,000 distinct CDR3 sequences, 15% to 20% of which are singletons. These data also formed part of another study, on T cells in Graves' hyperthyroidism and ophthalmopathy.

Sequencing was performed on peripheral blood mononuclear cells (PBMCs), taken at new diagnosis, from a patient treated with antithyroid drugs. These TCRs come from a man aged 35 to 55 with Graves disease.

In this sample, this clonotype turned up many times. The chain couples TRBV28 to TRBJ2-7, with D perhaps TRBD1 (5 bases). This CDR3 is 12 amino acids long. Germline V gives CDR1 MDHEN, CDR2 SYDVKM. CDR3 amino acids: CATKGQGYEQYF. CDR3 in DNA: TGTGCAACAAAAGGGCAGGGCTACGAGCAGTACTTC. Full variable domain (remainder filled in from reference TRBV28 and TRBJ2-7): DVKVTQSSRYLVKRTGEKVFLECVQDMDHENMFWYRQDPGLGLRLIYFSYDVKMKEKGDIPEGYSVSREKKERFSLILESASTNQTSMYLCATKGQGYEQYFGPGTRLTVT.

This clonotype was counted at least ten times. V usage is TRBV19 and J usage is TRBJ1-4; possibly TRBD1 for D (6 bases). The CDR3 contains 15 residues. CDR1 and CDR2 from the germline V gene are LNHDA and SQIVND (reference sequence). V gave up 3 bases and J gave up 8 bases, with 16 bases separating them. The CDR3 nucleotides are TGTGCCAGTAGTATCACCTGGGGGCGAAAGGAAAAACTGTTTTTT. Translation gives CASSITWGRKEKLFF.

For this clonotype: Possible read error: a much larger clone is one base away. V usage is TRBV10-3 and J usage is TRBJ2-5, with 8 bases that match TRBD1. The DNA end lines up better with TRBJ2-1; the J call may be wrong. The V gene's germline CDR1 is ENHRY and CDR2 SYGVKD. The CDR3 consists of 14 residues. CDR3 sequence: CAIRPDRAGNEQFF. The DNA for the CDR3 is TGTGCCATCAGGCCGGACAGGGCGGGTAATGAGCAGTTCTTC.

The chain joins TRBV28 to TRBJ2-7; 10 positions match TRBD2. The V and J ends lost 7 bases and 8 bases, in that order; junction bases with no gene match: 14. In germline, CDR1 is MDHEN, CDR2 SYDVKM. The CDR3 runs 15 residues. DNA of the CDR3: TGTGCCAGCACCCCCGGGGAGCGGGAGGGCCGCAAGCAGTACTTC. Amino acid sequence: CASTPGEREGRKQYF.

This clonotype appeared a few times. CDR3 sequence (DNA): TGCAGCGTTGTCGGGTCTGGAAACACCATATATTTT. Protein sequence: CSVVGSGNTIYF. J is TRBJ1-3 and V is TRBV29-1; D is undetermined. Germline V gene sequence: CDR1 SQVTM, CDR2 ANQGSEA. Trimming stripped 4 bases from V and 1 base from J, with 5 bases between. CDR3 length: 12 amino acids.

This clonotype was found many times. As DNA, the CDR3 is TGCAGTGCTAGGGCGAGGCTGTCCTACAATGAGCAGTTCTTC. It is translated as CSARARLSYNEQFF. This chain uses TRBV20-1 with TRBJ2-1, with no clear D. The CDR3 has 14 amino acids. The germline V gene has CDR1 DFQATT and CDR2 SNEGSKA (reference sequence). V was clipped by 3 bases and J by 1 base, with 10 bases between them.

This clonotype was detected many times. The chain has TRBV28 and TRBJ2-7; a possible D gene is TRBD1 (6 bases). Trimming removed 3 bases at V and 6 bases at J, with 18 bases between. The CDR3 length is 15 residues. The germline gives CDR1 MDHEN, CDR2 SYDVKM. The CDR3 loop reads CASSFPNRAPREQYF. The CDR3 DNA sequence: TGTGCCAGCAGTTTCCCTAACAGGGCGCCCCGCGAGCAGTACTTC.

Note on this clonotype: No conserved phenylalanine or tryptophan ends this CDR3, so it is likely a read error. The gene calls are TRBV7-6 and TRBJ2-7; 10 nucleotides line up with TRBD1. The CDR3 extends over 15 amino acids. The germline V gene has CDR1 SGHVS and CDR2 FNYEAQ. The V gene end was trimmed by 5 bases and the J gene end by 6 bases; junction bases not matched to a gene: 10. CDR3 in DNA: TGTGCCAGCAGCCCCGCCGGGACAGGGGTAAGCGAGCAGTACTCC. Translation gives CASSPAGTGVSEQYS.

This clonotype was seen many times. The V call is TRBV28, the J call TRBJ2-3; TRBD2 agrees at 12 bases. Looked up from germline, CDR1 is MDHEN and CDR2 is SYDVKM. V gave up 2 bases and J gave up 2 bases; unmatched junction bases: 5. This CDR3 has 17 residues. CDR3 region: CASSLTASGRDTDTQYF. The CDR3 region has the DNA TGTGCCAGCAGTTTAACGGCTAGCGGGAGGGACACAGATACGCAGTATTTT.

This clonotype was recorded at least ten times. The rearrangement uses TRBV7-2 and TRBJ2-1; D not resolved. This CDR3 spans 13 amino acids. Deletions cut 3 bases from V and 5 bases from J, with 8 bases between. Germline assignment: CDR1 SGHTA and CDR2 FQGNSA. CDR3 loop: CASSFERNNEQFF. In nucleotides, the CDR3 is TGTGCCAGCAGCTTCGAACGCAACAATGAGCAGTTCTTC.

This clonotype was seen at least ten times. This rearrangement joins TRBV28 to TRBJ2-7, with a possible D match to TRBD1 (6 bases). The CDR3 sequence is 14 residues long. Per the germline V gene, CDR1 is MDHEN and CDR2 is SYDVKM. Trimming left V 5 bases short and J 2 bases short, with 13 bases between. CDR3 region: CASSKQGRAYEQYF. The CDR3 nucleotides read TGTGCCAGCAGTAAACAGGGTCGGGCCTACGAGCAGTACTTC. The entire variable domain, with the rest obtained from reference TRBV28 and TRBJ2-7, is as follows: DVKVTQSSRYLVKRTGEKVFLECVQDMDHENMFWYRQDPGLGLRLIYFSYDVKMKEKGDIPEGYSVSREKKERFSLILESASTNQTSMYLCASSKQGRAYEQYFGPGTRLTVT.

This clonotype was seen many times. The chain links TRBV28 to TRBJ1-5; D remains ambiguous. CDR3 length: 14 residues. Trimming removed 5 bases from V and 4 bases from J, with 12 bases in between. Germline-derived CDR1 and CDR2 are MDHEN and SYDVKM. The CDR3 here is CASSNRVHNQPQHF. CDR3 nucleotides: TGTGCCAGCAGTAACCGGGTACATAATCAGCCCCAGCATTTT.

V is TRBV4-1 and J is TRBJ2-7, with no clear D. From germline, CDR1 is MGHRA and CDR2 YSYEKL. V lost 0 bases, J lost 2 bases, and 11 bases lay in between. The CDR3 contains 15 residues. CDR3 sequence: CASSQDFRITYEQYF. Written as DNA, the CDR3 is TGCGCCAGCAGCCAAGACTTCAGGATAACCTACGAGCAGTACTTC.

As concerns this clonotype: The junction departs from germline at one end; a sequencing error may be responsible. The rearrangement uses TRBV3-1 and TRBJ2-7; tentatively, D is TRBD2 (5 bases). The CDR3 sequence is 13 residues long. The germline V gene has CDR1 LGHDT and CDR2 YNNKEL (reference sequence). The CDR3 loop is CVSASYGILEQYF. The DNA for the CDR3 is TGTGTCAGCGCGAGTTACGGGATCCTCGAGCAGTACTTC.

This clonotype was observed many times. The chain is built from TRBV7-2 and TRBJ1-2; a weak D match, TRBD1 (5 bases). V shed 4 bases and J shed 4 bases, with 22 bases lying between them. CDR3 length: 17 amino acids. In germline, CDR1 is SGHTA, CDR2 FQGNSA. Written as DNA, the CDR3 is TGTGCCAGCAGCTCAAAGGGCAGGGCCGGCGGAGGCTATGGCTACACCTTC. Protein sequence: CASSSKGRAGGGYGYTF.

In this sample, this clonotype turned up many times. V and J are TRBV9 and TRBJ2-3; D gene ambiguous. V was pared by 4 bases and J by 4 bases, with 16 bases between. CDR3 length: 15 residues. Germline V lookup: CDR1 SGDLS, CDR2 YYNGEE. In DNA, the CDR3 is TGTGCCAGCAGCCCACGACTTCAAGCTCCAGATACGCAGTATTTT. Translated: CASSPRLQAPDTQYF.

This clonotype has ten or more counts. V is TRBV28 and J is TRBJ2-7; 7 bases match TRBD1. J lost 3 bases, V lost 5 bases, and 13 bases had no gene match. Germline values: CDR1 MDHEN, CDR2 SYDVKM. This CDR3 contains 16 residues. DNA for the CDR3: TGTGCCAGCAGTACTCGGACAGGCGCATCAGACTACGAGCAGTACTTC. This codes for CASSTRTGASDYEQYF.

This clonotype appeared many times. The CDR3 is CAWIVPYGTEAFF. In nucleotides, the CDR3 is TGTGCCTGGATAGTCCCGTATGGCACTGAAGCTTTCTTT. The chain is built from TRBV30 and TRBJ1-1, with D unresolved. Germline V gene data show CDR1 as GTSNPN and CDR2 as SVGIG (reference sequence). The CDR3 is 13 residues long. V was shortened by 4 bases and J by 4 bases, with 13 bases between the two germline ends.

The rearrangement uses TRBV29-1 and TRBJ1-1, with D maybe TRBD1 (5 bases). CDR3 size: 12 residues. V was trimmed by 5 bases and J by 4 bases, leaving 11 bases between them. The germline gives CDR1 SQVTM, CDR2 ANQGSEA. CDR3: CSVTGQGTEAFF. In DNA form, the CDR3 reads TGCAGCGTTACGGGGCAGGGCACTGAAGCTTTCTTT.

This clonotype was seen many times. This chain joins TRBV11-2 and TRBJ1-2; 10 bases agree with TRBD1. The length of the CDR3 is 18 residues. The V gene's germline CDR1 is SGHAT and CDR2 FQNNGV. Germline trimming cut 5 bases from V and 2 bases from J; bases unmatched to any gene: 14. The CDR3 sequence is CASSNGQGEGRKNYGYTF. DNA for the CDR3: TGTGCCAGCAGCAACGGACAGGGGGAGGGGAGGAAAAACTATGGCTACACCTTC.

This clonotype was recorded many times. V usage is TRBV30 and J usage is TRBJ1-1; 7 bases are shared with TRBD1. This CDR3 comprises 14 residues. The trim removed 0 bases at V and 5 bases at J, leaving 6 bases unmatched. CDR1 and CDR2 from the germline V gene are GTSNPN and SVGIG (reference sequence). The CDR3 DNA follows: TGTGCCTGGAGTGTAGGAGGGGGCTTGACTGAAGCTTTCTTT. It is translated as CAWSVGGGLTEAFF.

This clonotype was picked up many times. CDR3 loop: CSAILSKAYNEQFF. CDR3 nucleotides: TGCAGTGCTATATTATCGAAGGCCTACAATGAGCAGTTCTTC. This chain links TRBV20-1 with TRBJ2-1; unclear D gene. Trimming removed 4 bases at V and 2 bases at J, with 12 bases between. CDR1 is DFQATT, CDR2 SNEGSKA, per germline (reference sequence). This CDR3 has 14 amino acids.

This clonotype has at least ten counts. The chain carries TRBV28 and TRBJ2-7; 9 positions agree with TRBD2. J gave up 3 bases and V 2 bases, and 14 bases lay outside the gene matches. The CDR3 sequence is 18 residues long. Per germline, CDR1 MDHEN and CDR2 SYDVKM. CDR3 region: CASSLITVPSGKHYEQYF. The DNA of the CDR3 is TGTGCCAGCAGTTTAATAACCGTCCCTAGCGGGAAACACTACGAGCAGTACTTC.

Only a few counts were recorded for this clonotype. V and J are TRBV19 and TRBJ2-2, with no clear D. The length of the CDR3 is 15 residues. CDR1 LNHDA and CDR2 SQIVND come from the germline V gene (reference sequence). V gave up 9 bases and J gave up 0 bases, with 14 bases separating them. CDR3: CASRRTGTNTGELFF. For the CDR3, the DNA is TGTGCCAGCAGACGAACTGGAACGAACACCGGGGAGCTGTTTTTT.

The chain uses TRBV6-1 and TRBJ1-6; no firm D call. The CDR3 totals 15 residues. CDR1 MNHNS and CDR2 SASEGT come from the germline V gene. Trimming took 6 bases from V and 17 from J, leaving 26 bases between them. The CDR3 region has the DNA TGTGCCAGCAGCCCCTTGAATACCGGGTACAACTACATCCACTTT. Translated: CASSPLNTGYNYIHF.

This clonotype was counted many times. The chain is built from TRBV28 and TRBJ1-5; a possible D gene is TRBD1 (5 bases). V was cut by 8 bases and J by 0 bases, with 17 bases left in between. The CDR3 is made up of 16 amino acids. Germline CDR1 MDHEN, CDR2 SYDVKM. CDR3 coding DNA: TGTGCCAGCCCCCCGGGTCCAGGGCATAGCAATCAGCCCCAGCATTTT. This gives the protein CASPPGPGHSNQPQHF. The whole variable domain, filled in from reference TRBV28 and TRBJ1-5, reads DVKVTQSSRYLVKRTGEKVFLECVQDMDHENMFWYRQDPGLGLRLIYFSYDVKMKEKGDIPEGYSVSREKKERFSLILESASTNQTSMYLCASPPGPGHSNQPQHFGDGTRLSIL.

This clonotype showed up many times. The chain joins TRBV28 to TRBJ1-5, with TRBD1 matching 7 bases. CDR1 is MDHEN and CDR2 is SYDVKM in the germline V gene. The CDR3 covers 15 residues. The V segment lost 6 bases and the J segment 7 bases; nucleotides outside the gene matches: 12. The CDR3 region is CASSRTGVKVQPQHF. The CDR3 DNA sequence: TGTGCCAGCAGCCGAACAGGGGTCAAGGTCCAGCCCCAGCATTTT.

The genes are TRBV20-1 and TRBJ2-1; D possibly uses TRBD1 or TRBD2 (9 bases each). Germline V gene data show CDR1 as DFQATT and CDR2 as SNEGSKA (reference sequence). This CDR3 is built from 20 residues. The germline V and J ends were trimmed by 3 bases and 0 bases, with 27 bases remaining between them. CDR3 sequence reads: CSARYRGRSGSGSSYNEQFF. In nucleotides, the CDR3 is TGCAGTGCTAGGTACAGGGGGCGAAGCGGTAGCGGGAGCTCCTACAATGAGCAGTTCTTC.

This clonotype was counted between two and nine times. One junction end disagrees with the germline gene, perhaps due to a read error. The chain combines TRBV20-1 with TRBJ2-1, with 10 nucleotides matching TRBD2. The CDR3 totals 13 residues. The germline V gene has CDR1 DFQATT and CDR2 SNEGSKA (reference sequence). The CDR3 is CSADLAGVGEQLF. The CDR3 coding sequence is TGCAGTGCTGATCTAGCGGGAGTGGGGGAGCAGCTCTTC.

This clonotype was counted at least ten times. This chain joins TRBV27 and TRBJ2-5, with unresolved D. CDR3 length equals 16 residues. Germline V gene lookup returns CDR1 MNHEY and CDR2 SMNVEV (reference sequence). Trimming removed 0 bases at V and 7 bases at J, with 18 bases between. Written as DNA, the CDR3 is TGTGCCAGCAGTTTATCGGCGACCGGCCGTTTAGTGACCCAGTACTTC. It encodes CASSLSATGRLVTQYF.

Details on this clonotype: Possible read error: a much larger clone is one base away. This chain connects TRBV6-1 to TRBJ2-7; 16 bases align to TRBD2. Germline V CDR1 and CDR2: MNHNS, SASEGT. The CDR3 covers 16 residues. V lost 7 bases to trimming and J lost 3 bases; unmatched junction nucleotides: 6. CDR3 nucleotide sequence: TGTGCCAGCACTCCAGGGACTAGCGGGAGGGACTACGAGCAGTACTTC. Translating gives CASTPGTSGRDYEQYF.

This clonotype was counted at least ten times. V and J are TRBV6-5 and TRBJ1-1, with no clear D. Trimming cost V 0 bases and J 4 bases, with 12 bases left between them. In germline, CDR1 is MNHEY, CDR2 SVGAGI. The CDR3 contains 15 residues. The CDR3 spells CASSYSFLGSTEAFF. In DNA, the CDR3 is TGTGCCAGCAGTTACTCGTTCTTGGGGAGCACTGAAGCTTTCTTT.